This T cell receptor (beta chain) was captured in a study of cytomegalovirus exposure and HLA in healthy donors. Details on this clone: Its antigen is currently unknown.

Primers included in the PCR were 60 Vbeta and 13 Jbeta primers. The protocol was immunoSEQ multiplex PCR, while the TCRdb copy is restricted to in-frame clones and leaves out a portion. The table includes more than 85,000 clones, nearly 70% detected once. Notes on the study in general: Rarity held for most TCR sequences, but there were some public TCRs that occurred in many donors.

The sequence came from a woman aged 65 to 85 in good health and CMV-seropositive. Specimen: PBMCs.

CDR3: CASSLTGIGELFF. Here the CDR3 DNA reads TGTGCCAGCAGCCTTACAGGGATCGGGGAGCTGTTTTTT. The rearrangement links TRBV7-2 to TRBJ2-2, with D perhaps TRBD1 (6 bases). This CDR3 is built from 13 residues. The V and J ends lost 5 bases and 7 bases respectively, with 11 bases between them. The V gene's germline CDR1 is SGHTA and CDR2 FQGNSA.